This T cell receptor beta chain was recovered during a study of blood T cell repertoires in COVID-19. The overall study: The United States, Italy and Spain were the sources of the acute and convalescent COVID-19 samples. The cDNA or gDNA used as material had been derived from T cells, B-cell-depleted T cells, or PBMCs.

V lost 5 bases and J 1 base, leaving 8 bases between the germline ends. CDR3 length equals 13 residues. Data came from immunoSEQ multiplex PCR; TCRdb stores just in-frame clones and leaves some out. The table lists tens of thousands of clones, around 86% of them singletons. The chain combines TRBV12-3 or TRBV12-4 with TRBJ1-1, with a possible D match to TRBD1 (5 bases). The TCR was taken from a human donor in a cohort sampled during active COVID-19. Sequenced material: peripheral blood. Written as DNA, the CDR3 is TGTGCCAGCAGTCCCAGGGAGAACACTGAAGCTTTCTTT. Amino acids: CASSPRENTEAFF.